This TCR beta chain was obtained from a study of blood T cell repertoires in COVID-19. Study details: Sites in the United States, Italy and Spain provided acute and convalescent COVID-19 samples. T cells, B-cell-depleted T cells, or PBMCs supplied cDNA or gDNA.

Under the authors' procedure: Estimates of nucleated cell counts were drawn from the amplification of reference gene primers. The assay was immunoSEQ multiplex PCR, and TCRdb's table has in-frame clones only and misses some. V and J calls and clone size are those listed in that table; D and trimming were worked out from the DNA. The sample yields under 45,000 clones, 80% to 90% seen once. V trimming: 5 bases; J trimming: 8 bases; junction bases outside the gene matches: 7. The CDR3 runs to 15 residues. Germline values: CDR1 SEHNR, CDR2 FQNEAQ (reference sequence). This TCR came from a man aged 60 to 75 with active COVID-19. The chain couples TRBV7-9 to TRBJ2-1; 12 bases are shared with TRBD2. The source material was peripheral blood. In DNA form, the CDR3 reads TGTGCCAGCAGCCAGACTAGCGGGAGCGTCCATGAGCAGTTCTTC. Translated: CASSQTSGSVHEQFF.